This TCR beta chain is from a study of human thymus T cells. V was clipped by 6 bases and J by 0 bases; unmatched bases: 17. Looked up from germline, CDR1 is SNHLY and CDR2 is FYNNEI. CDR3 length: 20 residues. Overall study results and limits: Apparent bias marked the V and J gene usage of thymic and blood repertoires. In unrelated individuals, thymic repertoires overlapped highly, according to related research.

Using immunoSEQ multiplex PCR, the repertoire was profiled, and TCRdb retains in-frame clones only, with some absent. The sample holds 65,000 to 90,000 clones, roughly 95% seen once. Remarks on this clone: Antigen unknown.

In corrective heart surgery, resections were taken, and these provided the thymus tissue. Congenital heart defects were the reason for the corrective surgery that the donors, healthy Finnish infants, were having. The chain joins TRBV2 to TRBJ1-2; 12 bases map to TRBD1. Sequenced input: thymus tissue. The sequence was obtained from a girl younger than two with a congenital heart defect but otherwise immunologically healthy. This CDR3 reads CASSRALTSGQGAPNYGYTF. CDR3 nucleotides: TGTGCCAGCAGCCGCGCACTTACTTCGGGACAGGGGGCCCCTAACTATGGCTACACCTTC.